This T cell receptor beta chain is from a study of Graves' ophthalmopathy and Graves' hyperthyroidism. General study results and limits: Both an approximately 69% sensitivity and a 72.22% specificity characterized the model's predictions of ophthalmopathy progression. Cross-validated, the 13-signature model showed 87.88%/81.08% sensitivity/specificity, and 80%/75% in the test set.

CDR3 length: 13 residues. Germline V gene sequence: CDR1 MNHNS, CDR2 SASEGT. Trimming at V came to 7 bases and at J to 5 bases, leaving 5 bases not matched to a gene. Enrollment excluded any patients with other autoimmune diseases, uncontrolled infections, pregnancy or lactation. The TCR beta CDR3 regions underwent amplification from RNA transcripts. A first-round RT-PCR used HTBI primers, followed by a second-round multiplex PCR. TCRdb itself ran the multiplex PCR reads through MiXCR, one entry per CDR3 protein. This sample has over 40,000 distinct CDR3 sequences, with under 55% found just once. Many counts were recorded for this clonotype. Its antigen is unknown.

The sample comprised peripheral blood. The rearrangement joins TRBV6-1 to TRBJ1-5; 7 nucleotides match TRBD1. The clonotype comes from an adult man with Graves' ophthalmopathy. CDR3 sequence: CASTRDSDQPQHF. The CDR3 nucleotides read TGTGCCAGCACTCGGGACAGCGATCAGCCCCAGCATTTT.